The 15 T cell receptor beta chains below come from one sample, sequenced in a study of radiotherapy plus CTLA-4 blockade in lung cancer. This table comes from immunoSEQ multiplex PCR, and its TCRdb copy is limited to in-frame clones, with some not included. Among under 110,000 clones listed, more than 75% were seen once. Sequenced here: peripheral blood, sampled from a patient treated with radiotherapy plus ipilimumab. All receptors derive from a human donor with non-small cell lung cancer that progressed on radiotherapy plus ipilimumab. Some clones in this sample may be carry-over from other donors' samples.

The chain couples TRBV28 to TRBJ1-4; D is undetermined. CDR1 and CDR2 from the germline V gene are MDHEN and SYDVKM. V dropped 7 bases and J dropped 4 bases, with 10 bases sitting between them. The CDR3 spans 13 residues. CDR3 DNA: TGTGCCAGCATAAGGGCCGGTAATGAAAAACTGTTTTTT. Amino acid sequence: CASIRAGNEKLFF.

The chain has TRBV7-2 and TRBJ2-5; 7 nucleotides agree with TRBD2. The trim removed 5 bases at V and 5 bases at J, leaving 8 bases unmatched. Germline CDR1 SGHTA, CDR2 FQGNSA. This CDR3 is built from 14 residues. CDR3 sequence (DNA): TGTGCCAGCAGCCCTAGAGTGGGGGGGGAGACCCAGTACTTC. Translation: CASSPRVGGETQYF.

The rearrangement joins TRBV7-2 to TRBJ1-1; D is ambiguous. This CDR3 is 14 amino acids long. The V end lost 4 bases, the J end lost 2 bases, and 11 bases lay between the germline ends. Looked up from germline, CDR1 is SGHTA and CDR2 is FQGNSA. CDR3 bases: TGTGCCAGCAGCTCCGGACCCGAAAACACTGAAGCTTTCTTT. Translation: CASSSGPENTEAFF.

This chain uses TRBV7-2 with TRBJ1-2; no clear D gene. Between the trimmed V and J ends, which lost 4 bases and 7 bases, there was a span of 7 bases. The CDR3 has 11 residues. CDR1 is SGHTA and CDR2 is FQGNSA in the germline V gene. CDR3 loop: CASSYTIGYTF. The CDR3 coding sequence is TGTGCCAGCAGCTATACAATTGGCTACACCTTC. Looking up the rest from reference TRBV7-2 and TRBJ1-2 gives the full variable domain: GAGVSQSPSNKVTEKGKDVELRCDPISGHTALYWYRQSLGQGLEFLIYFQGNSAPDKSGLPSDRFSAERTGGSVSTLTIQRTQQEDSAVYLCASSYTIGYTFGSGTRLTVV.

CDR3 sequence: CASSPGWGTGVGEQFF. The DNA of the CDR3 is TGTGCCAGCAGCCCCGGCTGGGGGACAGGGGTAGGTGAGCAGTTCTTC. This sequence joins TRBV5-8 and TRBJ2-1; the match to TRBD1 covers 10 bases. CDR1 is SGHTS, CDR2 YDEGEE, per germline. With 4 bases clipped from V and 9 bases from J, the junction kept 13 bases outside the gene matches. The length of the CDR3 is 16 residues.

This clone was counted a few times. The CDR3 nucleotides are TGTGCCACCAGCTTCTACCTCGACTCTGGGGCCAACGTCCTGACTTTC. Translation gives CATSFYLDSGANVLTF. This chain uses TRBV15 with TRBJ2-6, with D uncertain. Per the germline V gene, CDR1 is LNHNV and CDR2 is YYDKDF (reference sequence). V lost 5 bases and J 0 bases, leaving 11 bases between the germline ends. This CDR3 spans 16 amino acids.

This chain uses TRBV7-3 with TRBJ1-1; D may be TRBD1 (5 bases). Trimming cost V 4 bases and J 1 base, with 10 bases left between them. Germline V gene data show CDR1 as SGHTA and CDR2 as FQGTGA. This CDR3 is 14 amino acids long. In DNA form, the CDR3 reads TGTGCCAGCAGCTCAGGACACCCGAACACTGAAGCTTTCTTT. This codes for CASSSGHPNTEAFF.

This clone was seen a few times. The gene calls are TRBV5-1 and TRBJ2-3; 8 positions match TRBD2. J gave up 6 bases and V 3 bases, and 12 bases lay outside the gene matches. CDR3 length: 16 amino acids. The germline V gene has CDR1 SGHRS and CDR2 YFSETQ. In DNA form, the CDR3 reads TGCGCCAGCAGCTCCGTTTTCGCGGGGGGCGGGGATACGCAGTATTTT. Its translation: CASSSVFAGGGDTQYF.

The rearrangement joins TRBV4-3 to TRBJ1-2; 7 positions match TRBD1. V lost 1 base and J lost 4; bases outside the gene matches: 12. The CDR3 has 17 amino acids. Germline V gene data show CDR1 as LGHNA and CDR2 as YSLEER. In nucleotides, the CDR3 is TGCGCCAGCAGCCAAGGTTTCCGACAGGGATTTGGCTATGGCTACACCTTC. Protein product: CASSQGFRQGFGYGYTF.

This clone has a single count. J is TRBJ1-2 and V is TRBV30; no firm D call. The CDR3 has 12 residues. Germline CDR1 and CDR2: GTSNPN and SVGIG (reference sequence). V dropped 2 bases and J dropped 8 bases, with 12 bases sitting between them. The CDR3 is CAWSLGWEGYTF. The CDR3, as DNA: TGTGCCTGGAGTCTGGGTTGGGAAGGCTACACCTTC.

The J gene is TRBJ1-4, the V gene TRBV5-1; D not certain. The CDR3 is 15 residues long. The ends were cut back, 0 bases at V and 6 bases at J, with 12 bases in the middle. Germline CDR1 SGHRS, CDR2 YFSETQ. The chain's CDR3 is CASSLDVLRDEKLFF. The CDR3, as DNA: TGCGCCAGCAGCTTGGATGTCCTCAGAGATGAAAAACTGTTTTTT.

The chain is built from TRBV5-1 and TRBJ2-1; TRBD2 aligns across 16 bases. The CDR3 is made up of 16 amino acids. Germline assignment: CDR1 SGHRS and CDR2 YFSETQ. The trim removed 8 bases at V and 6 bases at J, leaving 8 bases unmatched. CDR3 region: CASGGTSGGAPNEQFF. In nucleotides, the CDR3 is TGCGCCAGTGGCGGGACTAGCGGGGGGGCCCCCAATGAGCAGTTCTTC.

The CDR3 region is CASGATGRFSGNTIYF. The DNA for the CDR3 is TGTGCCAGCGGGGCGACAGGGCGTTTCTCTGGAAACACCATATATTTT. The V call is TRBV5-6, the J call TRBJ1-3; 7 positions agree with TRBD1. J was trimmed by 0 bases and V by 7 bases; bases with no gene match: 10. Germline CDR1 is SGHDT and CDR2 is YYEEEE. This CDR3 spans 16 amino acids.

The chain combines TRBV5-6 with TRBJ1-2; D is unclear. The CDR3 length is 14 residues. Trimming cost V 2 bases and J 5 bases, with 13 bases left between them. Germline CDR1 is SGHDT and CDR2 is YYEEEE. The CDR3 DNA follows: TGTGCCAGCAGCTTAAGGGTCCCCGGGTATGGCTACACCTTC. Amino acid sequence: CASSLRVPGYGYTF.

The chain joins TRBV9 to TRBJ2-5; 8 positions match TRBD2. There are 15 residues in the CDR3. With 4 bases clipped from V and 1 base from J, the junction kept 6 bases outside the gene matches. Looked up from germline, CDR1 is SGDLS and CDR2 is YYNGEE. CDR3 coding DNA: TGTGCCAGCAGCCCTTCGGGGGGGGCCCAAGAGACCCAGTACTTC. Amino acid sequence: CASSPSGGAQETQYF.